This T cell receptor (beta chain) comes out of a study of neurological immune-mediated disorders. The study's findings and limits: Sharing of CDR3 amino acid sequences among expanded clones across subjects was absent, suggesting private repertoires in all groups.

By 5'RACE with 10-nucleotide random UMIs, the cDNA was made. TCRdb re-analysed the 5' RACE reads in MiXCR, keeping a single row per CDR3 protein. Found here are fewer than 85,000 distinct CDR3 sequences, 15% to 20% of them singletons; the top ten hold approximately 15%. Regarding this clonotype: Its matching antigen is unknown.

2 million unsorted PBMCs were stored in RNAlater at -80 °C before RNA extraction. CDR1 is SGHTA, CDR2 FQGNSA, per germline. CDR3 length: 16 residues. Trimming pared 5 bases from V and 5 bases from J, leaving 16 bases between. The sequenced material came from PBMCs. The source is a woman in her 40s in good health. The chain carries TRBV7-2 and TRBJ2-6, with D maybe TRBD2 (7 bases). CDR3: CASSAHGGPRANVLTF. The CDR3 DNA is TGTGCCAGCAGCGCCCACGGGGGGCCCAGGGCCAACGTCCTGACTTTC.